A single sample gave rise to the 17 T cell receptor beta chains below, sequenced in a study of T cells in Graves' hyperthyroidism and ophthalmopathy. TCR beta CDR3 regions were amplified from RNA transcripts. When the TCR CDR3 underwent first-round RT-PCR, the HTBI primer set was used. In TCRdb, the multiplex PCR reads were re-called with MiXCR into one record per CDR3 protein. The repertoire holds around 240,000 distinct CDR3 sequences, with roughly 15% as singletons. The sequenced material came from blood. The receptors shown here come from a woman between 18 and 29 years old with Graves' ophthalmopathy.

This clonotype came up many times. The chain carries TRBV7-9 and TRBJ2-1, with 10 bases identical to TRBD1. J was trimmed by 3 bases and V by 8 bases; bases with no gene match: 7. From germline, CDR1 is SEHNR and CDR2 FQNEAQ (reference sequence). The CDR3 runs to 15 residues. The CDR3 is CASFSRDRGYNEQFF. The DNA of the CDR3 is TGTGCCAGCTTTAGCCGGGACAGGGGCTACAATGAGCAGTTCTTC.

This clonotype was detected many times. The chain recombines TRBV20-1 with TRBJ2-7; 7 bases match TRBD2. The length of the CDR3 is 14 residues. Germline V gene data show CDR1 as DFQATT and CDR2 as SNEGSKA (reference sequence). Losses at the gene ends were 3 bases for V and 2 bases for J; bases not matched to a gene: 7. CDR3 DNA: TGCAGTGCTAGTCCTGGACTAGGTCCCTACGAGCAGTACTTC. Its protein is CSASPGLGPYEQYF.

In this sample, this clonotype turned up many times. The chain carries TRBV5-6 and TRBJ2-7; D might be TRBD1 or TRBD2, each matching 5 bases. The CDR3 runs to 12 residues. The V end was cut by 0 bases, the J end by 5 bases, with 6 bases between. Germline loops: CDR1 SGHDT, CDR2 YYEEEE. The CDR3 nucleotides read TGTGCCAGCAGCTTGGTGGGGGACGAGCAGTACTTC. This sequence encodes CASSLVGDEQYF.

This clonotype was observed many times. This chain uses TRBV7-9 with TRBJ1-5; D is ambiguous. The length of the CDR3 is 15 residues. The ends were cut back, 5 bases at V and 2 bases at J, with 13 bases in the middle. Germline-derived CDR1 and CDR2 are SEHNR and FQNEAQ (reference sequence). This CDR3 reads CASSMSGIGNQPQHF. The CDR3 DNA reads TGTGCCAGCAGCATGTCTGGGATCGGCAATCAGCCCCAGCATTTT.

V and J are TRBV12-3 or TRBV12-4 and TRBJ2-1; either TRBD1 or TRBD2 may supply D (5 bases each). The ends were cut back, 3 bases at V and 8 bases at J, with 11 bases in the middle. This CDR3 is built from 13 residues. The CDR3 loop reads CASSFLGEYEQFF. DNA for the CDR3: TGTGCCAGCAGTTTCTTGGGGGAATATGAGCAGTTCTTC.

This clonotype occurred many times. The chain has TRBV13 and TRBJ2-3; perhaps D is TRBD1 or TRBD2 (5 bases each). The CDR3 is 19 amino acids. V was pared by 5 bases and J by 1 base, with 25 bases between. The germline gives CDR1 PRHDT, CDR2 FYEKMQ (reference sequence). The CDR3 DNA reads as TGTGCCAGCAGCCACCTGTGGCGACCCGGGACCAAGGGCACAGATACGCAGTATTTT. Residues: CASSHLWRPGTKGTDTQYF.

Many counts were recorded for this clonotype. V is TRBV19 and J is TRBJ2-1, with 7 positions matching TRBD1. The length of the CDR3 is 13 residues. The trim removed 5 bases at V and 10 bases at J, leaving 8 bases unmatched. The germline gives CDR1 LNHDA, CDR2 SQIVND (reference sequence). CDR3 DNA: TGTGCCAGTAGTCAACAGGGGTTACGGGAGCAGTTCTTC. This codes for CASSQQGLREQFF.

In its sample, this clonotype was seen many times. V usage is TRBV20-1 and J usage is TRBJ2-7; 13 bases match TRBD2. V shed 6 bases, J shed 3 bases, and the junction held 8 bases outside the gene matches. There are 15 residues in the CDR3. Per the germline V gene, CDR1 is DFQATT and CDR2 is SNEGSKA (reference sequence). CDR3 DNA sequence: TGCAGTGCGCAGGACTGGACTAGCGGGAGCTACGAGCAGTACTTC. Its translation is CSAQDWTSGSYEQYF.

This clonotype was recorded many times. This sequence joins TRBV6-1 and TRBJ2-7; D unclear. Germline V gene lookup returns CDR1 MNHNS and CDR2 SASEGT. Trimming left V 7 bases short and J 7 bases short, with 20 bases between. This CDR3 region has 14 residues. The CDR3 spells CASMGSDFFREQYF. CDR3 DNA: TGTGCCAGCATGGGTTCTGATTTTTTTCGGGAGCAGTACTTC.

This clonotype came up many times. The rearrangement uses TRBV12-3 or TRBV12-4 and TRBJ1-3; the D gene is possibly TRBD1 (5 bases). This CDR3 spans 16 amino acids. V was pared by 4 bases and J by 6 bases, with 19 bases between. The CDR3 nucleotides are TGTGCCAGCAGTTCGACCCTGGGCCAGGGCGAAAACACCATATATTTT. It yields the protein CASSSTLGQGENTIYF.

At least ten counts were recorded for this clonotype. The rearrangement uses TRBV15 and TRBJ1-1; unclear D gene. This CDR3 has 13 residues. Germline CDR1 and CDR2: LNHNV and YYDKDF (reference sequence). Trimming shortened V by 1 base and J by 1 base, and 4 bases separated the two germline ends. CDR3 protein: CATSRGENTEAFF. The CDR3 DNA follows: TGTGCCACCAGCAGAGGTGAGAACACTGAAGCTTTCTTT.

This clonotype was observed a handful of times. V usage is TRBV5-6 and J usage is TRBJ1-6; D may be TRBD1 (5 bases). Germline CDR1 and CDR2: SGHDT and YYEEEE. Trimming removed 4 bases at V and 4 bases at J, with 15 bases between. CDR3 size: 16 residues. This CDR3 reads CASSPRGDRYNSPLHF. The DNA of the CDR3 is TGTGCCAGCAGCCCACGAGGGGACCGATATAATTCACCCCTCCACTTT.

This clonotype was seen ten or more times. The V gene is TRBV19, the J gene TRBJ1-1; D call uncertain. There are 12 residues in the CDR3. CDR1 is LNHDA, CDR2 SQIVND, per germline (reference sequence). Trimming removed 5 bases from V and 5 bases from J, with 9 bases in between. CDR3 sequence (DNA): TGTGCCAGTAGTTTCGCTCAGACTGAAGCTTTCTTT. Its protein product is CASSFAQTEAFF.

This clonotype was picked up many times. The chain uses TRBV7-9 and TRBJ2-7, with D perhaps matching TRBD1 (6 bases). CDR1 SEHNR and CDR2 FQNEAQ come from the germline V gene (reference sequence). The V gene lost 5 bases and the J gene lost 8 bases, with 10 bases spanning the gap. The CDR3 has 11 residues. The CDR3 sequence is CASSTWDKQYF. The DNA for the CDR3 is TGTGCCAGCAGCACATGGGACAAGCAGTACTTC.

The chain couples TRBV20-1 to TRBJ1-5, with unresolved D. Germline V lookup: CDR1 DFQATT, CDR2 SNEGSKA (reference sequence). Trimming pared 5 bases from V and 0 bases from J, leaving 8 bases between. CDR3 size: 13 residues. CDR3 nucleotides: TGCAGTGCTGAATATAATAGCAATCAGCCCCAGCATTTT. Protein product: CSAEYNSNQPQHF.

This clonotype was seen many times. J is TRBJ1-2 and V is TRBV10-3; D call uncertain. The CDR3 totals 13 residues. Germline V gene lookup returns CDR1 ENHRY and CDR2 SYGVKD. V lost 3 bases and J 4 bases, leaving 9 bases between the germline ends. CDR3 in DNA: TGTGCCATCAGTGAAGAGCCCTTCTATGGCTACACCTTC. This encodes CAISEEPFYGYTF.

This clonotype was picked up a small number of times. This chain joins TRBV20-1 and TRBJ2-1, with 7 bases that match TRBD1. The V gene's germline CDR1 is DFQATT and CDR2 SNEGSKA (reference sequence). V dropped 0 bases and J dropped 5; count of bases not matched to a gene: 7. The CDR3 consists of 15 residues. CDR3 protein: CSARDSGQVHNEQFF. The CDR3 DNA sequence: TGCAGTGCTAGAGATTCCGGACAGGTTCACAATGAGCAGTTCTTC.